This TCR beta chain came from a study of read filtering for tumor transcriptome and immune sequencing. This library used roughly 370 ng RNA and molecular barcoded adaptors spanning alpha/delta and beta/gamma chains. TCRdb used MiXCR to reprocess the reads, holding one entry per CDR3 protein. The data show 5,800 or so distinct CDR3 sequences, with about 20% seen just once and 20% to 25% held by the top ten. This CDR3 comprises 13 residues. Trimming left V 6 bases short and J 5 bases short, with 16 bases between. In germline, CDR1 is SQVTM, CDR2 ANQGSEA. The J gene is TRBJ2-5, the V gene TRBV29-1, with D perhaps TRBD2 (7 bases). The sample consisted of a population of CD138-negative cells sorted from bone marrow. The sequence was obtained from a donor aged 40 or older with multiple myeloma. The CDR3 is CSVERGREETQYF. The CDR3 bases are TGCAGCGTCGAACGGGGGCGGGAGGAGACCCAGTACTTC.